This is a list of T cell receptor beta chains from one sample in a study of T cells in narcolepsy. Clones were sequenced by immunoSEQ multiplex PCR, and TCRdb holds only the in-frame ones, with some missing. Here the sample spans some 20,000 clones, under 85% being singletons. What was sequenced was memory (CD45RA-) CD4+ T cells from blood. The receptors stem from a human donor in good health. Both conserved end residues are part of each CDR3. The size of a clone is reported for some rows only, either as once, few or many, or as a class for expanded clones.

j_gene,len,abundance,v_gene,CDR3aa
TRBJ2-5,14,once,TRBV27,CASSLNPTGETQYF
TRBJ2-1,15,-,TRBV6-4,CASSDSGQLINEQFF
TRBJ2-3,12,-,TRBV5-4,CASSLDYSPRYF
-,15,-,TRBV7-8,CASSLGPDRGTEQYF
TRBJ2-5,14,-,TRBV6-1,CASKRDLGQETQYF
TRBJ1-5,16,-,TRBV5-5,CASSLLQGTSNQPQHF
TRBJ2-7,19,-,TRBV7-2,CASSLALVYATDQTYEQYF
TRBJ2-3,17,-,TRBV7-2,CASSPWTSGRSADTQYF
TRBJ1-2,13,-,TRBV28,CASRVQGPDGYTF
TRBJ2-2,19,-,TRBV4-1,CASSQEGQGASANTGELFF
TRBJ1-5,16,-,TRBV28,CASSLGGSGGNQPQHF
TRBJ2-7,13,-,TRBV7-2,CASSSRDHLPQYF
TRBJ1-4,17,-,TRBV9,CASSVGTGGRTNEKLFF
TRBJ2-2,15,-,TRBV7-2,CASSLLGPTTGELFF
TRBJ2-7,18,-,TRBV7-6,CASSLRRSGTGVGYEQYF
TRBJ2-1,14,-,TRBV27,CASRSRTGIGEQFF
TRBJ1-5,15,-,TRBV4-3,CASSQDAVSNQPQHF
TRBJ2-1,12,few,TRBV19,CASGRGVSEQFF
TRBJ1-5,13,once,TRBV10-3,CAIAIDRVEPQHF
TRBJ2-3,20,-,TRBV4-3,CASSLQGLAGGPGPTDTQYF
TRBJ2-7,16,-,TRBV19,CASSISPTSDRYEQYF
TRBJ1-3,13,-,TRBV6-1,CASSEGGLGTIYF
TRBJ1-2,13,-,TRBV4-2,CASSRRLDGGYTF
TRBJ1-1,14,once,TRBV6-5,CASSYAGLNTEAFF
TRBJ2-3,12,-,TRBV7-3,CASSLPTDTQYF
TRBJ2-2,15,-,TRBV4-2,CASSQDVGSTGELFF
TRBJ1-1,13,-,TRBV30,CARKEGPETEAFF
TRBJ1-2,18,-,TRBV4-3,CASSRDRTGGLPPIGYTF